The entry below describes one TCR beta chain. Since a much larger clone is just one base distant, this may be a read error. The data were taken from a study of quantifying T cell responses using KT2 cells. Looking at the study overall: cDNA was made from DNase-treated RNA using alpha and beta constant primers.

This CDR3 is built from 15 residues. V lost 5 bases, J lost 2 bases, and 16 bases lay in between. Germline assignment: CDR1 SGHVS and CDR2 FQNEAQ. A single-stranded UMI oligo with SP2 sequence was ligated to cDNA 3' ends. The first PCR ran 3 to 5 cycles with an equimolar RC1.1 and RC1.2 beta primer mix. Using its own MiXCR run on the UMI-ligation and nested PCR reads, TCRdb lists one record per CDR3 protein. The table shows around 50,000 distinct CDR3 sequences, with 11% occurring only once. The receptor was derived from a human donor. Sequencing was carried out using PBMCs spiked with cells of the T cell clone KT2. The V gene is TRBV7-8, the J gene TRBJ2-7, with D hard to call. CDR3 DNA: TGTGCCAGCAGCCGTCTTGACCGAAAACCCTACGAGCAGTACTTC. Residues: CASSRLDRKPYEQYF.